The table lists the clone carrying this T cell receptor (beta chain) with many counts. This sample is drawn from a study of T cells after posttransplantation cyclophosphamide. Treatment was busulfan-fludarabine conditioning, a marrow graft, and cyclophosphamide on days +3 and +4. CDR3 size: 13 residues. The germline gives CDR1 KGHSH, CDR2 LQKENI. Trimming removed 1 base from V and 6 bases from J, with 7 bases in between. Sequencing was performed with immunoSEQ multiplex PCR; in TCRdb, only in-frame clones are kept and a portion is missing. The sample has about 14,000 clones, none seen only once. V and J are TRBV18 and TRBJ2-4; D gene uncertain. The TCR sequence derives from a female patient aged 35-55 years who received an allogeneic stem cell transplant from a related donor, was CMV-positive, and had no GVHD. The graft donor may have given rise to some T cells. The sample consisted of PBMCs, taken 1162 days after allogeneic stem cell transplant with posttransplant cyclophosphamide. The DNA of the CDR3 is TGTGCCAGCTCACCACAACAGATAAACATTCAGTACTTC. Amino acid sequence: CASSPQQINIQYF.